A selection of T cell receptor beta chains follows, all from one sample in a study of T cell repertoires in cytomegalovirus infection. Each CDR3 protein is one row after TCRdb ran MiXCR on the reads. Of 310,000 or so distinct CDR3 sequences listed, under 30% are singletons. Input material: PBMCs. The receptor source for this set is a human donor in good health (CMV status not recorded). Some clones in this sample may be carry-over from other donors' samples. Both conserved end residues are part of each CDR3. D genes are given only for firm matches. Clone sizes are given selectively: once, few, many, or a class where the clone is expanded.

D,J,size,V,length,CDR3,DNA
-,TRBJ2-3,few,TRBV28,15,CASSFLSREADTQYF,TGTGCCAGCAGTTTTCTATCCAGGGAGGCAGATACGCAGTATTTT
-,TRBJ2-3,few,TRBV29-1,12,CSVDTGADTQYF,TGCAGCGTTGATACGGGGGCAGATACGCAGTATTTT
-,TRBJ1-5,many,TRBV12-3/TRBV12-4,13,CASSLDRDQPQHF,TGTGCCAGCAGCCTCGACAGAGATCAGCCCCAGCATTTT
-,TRBJ2-2,-,TRBV5-1,14,CASTREGETGELFF,TGCGCCAGCACCCGAGAAGGGGAAACCGGGGAGCTGTTTTTT
TRBD1,TRBJ1-5,many,TRBV28,14,CASTPGGTNQPQHF,TGTGCCAGCACCCCAGGGGGAACGAATCAGCCCCAGCATTTT
TRBD2,TRBJ2-5,-,TRBV29-1,14,CSVEGAGDQETQYF,TGCAGCGTTGAGGGTGCGGGAGACCAAGAGACCCAGTACTTC
-,TRBJ2-5,few,TRBV6-1,16,CASRKGGGTLGETQYF,TGTGCCAGCAGGAAAGGGGGAGGGACATTGGGAGAGACCCAGTACTTC
-,TRBJ2-2,many,TRBV6-5,14,CASSYSTGAGELFF,TGTGCCAGCAGTTACTCGACTGGAGCCGGGGAGCTGTTTTTT
TRBD1,TRBJ2-5,many,TRBV7-8,16,CASSFDRVRPQETQYF,TGTGCCAGCAGCTTCGACAGGGTGCGACCCCAAGAGACCCAGTACTTC
-,TRBJ2-1,few,TRBV6-2/TRBV6-3,15,CASSYGTKIYNEQFF,TGTGCCAGCAGTTACGGGACAAAAATCTACAATGAGCAGTTCTTC
TRBD1,TRBJ1-6,once,TRBV11-2,15,CASSHEGQLNSPLHF,TGTGCCAGCAGCCACGAGGGACAGCTAAATTCACCCCTCCACTTT
-,TRBJ1-2,-,TRBV28,12,CAIEIREYGYTF,TGTGCCATTGAAATCCGGGAGTATGGCTACACCTTC
TRBD2,TRBJ2-2,few,TRBV28,18,CASRRTSGRAFDTGELFF,TGTGCCAGCAGAAGGACTAGCGGGAGGGCCTTTGACACCGGGGAGCTGTTTTTT
-,TRBJ1-1,many,TRBV7-2,14,CASSQQGGDTEAFF,TGTGCCAGCAGCCAACAGGGAGGGGACACTGAAGCTTTCTTT
TRBD2,TRBJ2-5,-,TRBV4-1,17,CASSTRQLAGSGETQYF,TGCGCCAGCAGCACGCGACAGTTAGCGGGATCGGGAGAGACCCAGTACTTC
-,TRBJ2-3,-,TRBV29-1,12,CSVGPVPDTQYF,TGCAGCGTAGGACCCGTCCCAGATACGCAGTATTTT
-,TRBJ1-6,-,TRBV11-2,16,CASSLRPQGLGSPLHF,TGTGCCAGCAGCTTACGCCCACAGGGACTAGGATCACCCCTCCACTTT
-,TRBJ2-3,few,TRBV7-3,13,CASSFSDTDTQYF,TGTGCCAGCAGCTTCTCTGACACAGATACGCAGTATTTT
-,TRBJ2-1,many,TRBV28,14,CASSPQISYNEQFF,TGTGCCAGCAGCCCACAAATCTCCTACAATGAGCAGTTCTTC
-,TRBJ2-3,-,TRBV28,16,CASSTYDVRSTDTQYF,TGTGCCAGCAGCACTTATGATGTCCGGAGCACAGATACGCAGTATTTT
TRBD1,TRBJ1-1,few,TRBV6-2/TRBV6-3,16,CASTDPHRGGDTEAFF,TGTGCCAGCACCGACCCCCACAGGGGGGGAGACACTGAAGCTTTCTTT
TRBD1,TRBJ1-5,few,TRBV6-2/TRBV6-3,13,CASSRDRARPQHF,TGTGCCAGCAGTAGGGACAGGGCGCGGCCCCAGCATTTT
-,TRBJ2-1,-,TRBV12-3/TRBV12-4,15,CASSPTWDSYNEQFF,TGTGCCAGCAGCCCGACTTGGGACTCCTACAATGAGCAGTTCTTC
TRBD1,TRBJ2-2,many,TRBV6-1,13,CASSDTGAGELFF,TGTGCCAGCAGCGATACAGGGGCCGGGGAGCTGTTTTTT
-,TRBJ2-1,few,TRBV29-1,14,CSVDPPTGRNEQFF,TGCAGCGTTGACCCTCCAACGGGTAGGAATGAGCAGTTCTTC
-,TRBJ1-5,-,TRBV6-5,13,CASSYEGDQPQHF,TGTGCCAGCAGTTACGAGGGAGATCAGCCCCAGCATTTT
-,TRBJ2-7,many,TRBV7-2,15,CASSLVGTRNYEQYF,TGTGCCAGCAGCTTAGTTGGGACACGAAACTACGAGCAGTACTTC
-,TRBJ2-7,-,TRBV5-1,13,CASSSQQGNEQYF,TGCGCCAGCAGCTCACAACAGGGTAACGAGCAGTACTTC
-,TRBJ1-6,many,TRBV30,16,CAWSARDSSYNSPLHF,TGTGCCTGGAGTGCCAGGGATAGCTCCTATAATTCACCCCTCCACTTT
TRBD2,TRBJ2-1,many,TRBV12-3/TRBV12-4,14,CASSDSGRKNEQFF,TGTGCCAGCAGTGATAGCGGGAGGAAGAATGAGCAGTTCTTC